The TCR beta chain under discussion was sequenced for a study of CD8+CD57+ T cells in acquired aplastic anemia. The overall study: On average, sorted CD4+ and CD8+ cells gave roughly 2.9 ug of DNA. The study's findings and limits: Around 30 was the count of CD8+ CDR3 sequences that patients shared with controls. Patients versus controls showed no significant CD8+ Simpson's diversity difference.

Profiling that covered TCR beta VDJ and CDR3 relied on genomic DNA as its template. Each CDR3 protein gets one entry after TCRdb re-called the reads with MiXCR. Of roughly 290,000 distinct CDR3 sequences in the sample, 56% were seen once. Selection for sequencing was limited to patients who had shown CD8+CD57+ cell expansion by flow cytometry. A severe acquired aplastic anemia diagnosis applied to all patients. Germline CDR1 and CDR2: KGHDR and SFDVKD. The length of the CDR3 is 15 residues. In the case of this clonotype: What it binds is unknown. One junction end does not reproduce the germline sequence, and a read error may be involved.

The chain has TRBV24-1 and TRBJ1-1; D unresolved. This receptor was identified in a human donor with aplastic anemia. Input material: sorted CD4+, CD8+, or CD8+CD57+ T cells (not recorded which) from PBMCs. The CDR3 reads CASSYYYNPNTEAFF. CDR3 in DNA: TGTGCCAGCAGTTACTATTATAATCCGAACACTGAAGCTTTCTTT.